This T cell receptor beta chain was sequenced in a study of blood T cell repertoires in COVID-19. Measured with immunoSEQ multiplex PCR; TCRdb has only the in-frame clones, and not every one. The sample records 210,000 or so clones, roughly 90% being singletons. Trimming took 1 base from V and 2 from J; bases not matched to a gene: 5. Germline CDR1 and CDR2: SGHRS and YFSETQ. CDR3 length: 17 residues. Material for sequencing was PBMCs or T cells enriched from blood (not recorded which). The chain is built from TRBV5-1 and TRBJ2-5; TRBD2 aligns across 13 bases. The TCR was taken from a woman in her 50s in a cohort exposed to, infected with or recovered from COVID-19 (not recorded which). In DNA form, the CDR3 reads TGCGCCAGCAGCTTGTCCCAACTAGCGGGGGGGCAAGAGACCCAGTACTTC. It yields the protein CASSLSQLAGGQETQYF.